Sequencing of this T cell receptor beta chain was carried out in a study of beta chain features in type 1 diabetes. This clone came up a few times. Reverse transcription of all isolated RNA meant that expressed TCRB transcripts were sequenced. Profiling relied on immunoSEQ multiplex PCR, and the TCRdb table lists in-frame clones only, not all of them. The sample includes 400,000 to 450,000 clones, approximately 14% of them seen just once. Germline V gene data show CDR1 as GTSNPN and CDR2 as SVGIG (reference sequence). The CDR3 consists of 13 residues. V dropped 0 bases and J dropped 1 base, with 7 bases sitting between them.

The receptor was derived from a man aged 25-45 years in good health. V and J are TRBV30 and TRBJ2-7, with D perhaps TRBD2 (6 bases). The source material was naive CD4+ T cells from blood. The CDR3 DNA follows: TGTGCCTGGAGTGTACGGGGGTCCTACGAGCAGTACGTC. Translated, it gives CAWSVRGSYEQYV.